This T cell receptor (beta chain) was documented in a study of T-cell memory formation after mild COVID-19. 5'RACE primed from the constant segment yielded TCR alpha and TCR beta cDNA libraries bearing sample barcodes and UMIs. TCRdb passed the 5' RACE reads through MiXCR, listing each CDR3 protein once. There are approximately 210,000 distinct CDR3 sequences in the sample; around 27% occur only once, and roughly 10% lies in the top ten. As for this clonotype: Its antigen is currently unknown.

CDR1 and CDR2 from the germline V gene are MGHRA and YSYEKL. There are 14 residues in the CDR3. The V and J ends lost 0 bases and 5 bases respectively, with 7 bases between them. Whole-study results and caveats: Contracting CD4+ clones sat mainly in CM and EM; CD8+ in EMRA. Cross-reactive memory apparently joined, as some responding clones appeared in pre-infection memory. While clones contracting from day 15 to 85 were balanced between CD4 and CD8, later expanders leaned CD4+.

The TCR was taken from an adult woman who had mild COVID-19 (a few samples of this study predate the infection). Cell type and time point are not known. Material: PBMCs or a T cell subset sorted from them (not recorded which). The V call is TRBV4-1, the J call TRBJ2-2, with D uncertain. DNA of the CDR3: TGCGCCAGCAGCCAAGAGACCAGGACCGGGGAGCTGTTTTTT. Translation gives CASSQETRTGELFF.